These 2 T cell receptor beta chains share one sample of origin, sequenced in a study of cytomegalovirus exposure and HLA in healthy donors. The data were produced by immunoSEQ multiplex PCR, yet TCRdb's version contains in-frame clones alone and is incomplete. The sample records about 43,000 clones, about 93% being singletons. Sequenced input: PBMCs. Receptors were obtained from a man between 18 and 29 years old in good health and CMV-seronegative.

This clone was seen only once. The V gene is TRBV6-1, the J gene TRBJ2-5, with 7 nucleotides matching TRBD2. The germline gives CDR1 MNHNS, CDR2 SASEGT. With 3 bases clipped from V and 9 bases from J, the junction kept 10 bases outside the gene matches. CDR3 length: 14 amino acids. CDR3 sequence: CASSEGLRIVAQYF. The CDR3 DNA sequence: TGTGCCAGCAGTGAGGGACTAAGGATTGTGGCCCAGTACTTC.

Comments on this clone: This sample includes further DNA sequences coding for the same CDR3. The rearrangement joins TRBV7-2 to TRBJ1-1; D is unclear. Trimming took off 2 bases at V and 2 bases at J, with 6 bases between the two ends. Germline values: CDR1 SGHTA, CDR2 FQGNSA. The CDR3 runs to 13 residues. CDR3: CASSLTENTEAFF. CDR3 sequence (DNA): TGTGCCAGCAGCTTAACAGAAAACACTGAAGCTTTCTTT.